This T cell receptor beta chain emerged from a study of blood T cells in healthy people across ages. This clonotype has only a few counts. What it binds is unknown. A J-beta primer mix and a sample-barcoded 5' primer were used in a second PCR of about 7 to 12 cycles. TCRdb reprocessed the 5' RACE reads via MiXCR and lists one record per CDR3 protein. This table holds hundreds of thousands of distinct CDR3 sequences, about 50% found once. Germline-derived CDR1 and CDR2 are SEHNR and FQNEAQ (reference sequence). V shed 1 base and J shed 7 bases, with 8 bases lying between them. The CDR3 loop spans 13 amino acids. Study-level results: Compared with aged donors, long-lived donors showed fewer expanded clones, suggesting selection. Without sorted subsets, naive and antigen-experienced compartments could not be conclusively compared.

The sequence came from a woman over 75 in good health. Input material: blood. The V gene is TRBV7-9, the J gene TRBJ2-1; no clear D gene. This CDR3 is CASSLVGWNEQFF. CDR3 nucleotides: TGTGCCAGCAGCTTAGTAGGGTGGAATGAGCAGTTCTTC.